This T cell receptor (beta chain) was identified during a study of shared clonotypes between healthy human individuals (dated by TCRdb to 2018 to 2020). In the study overall: A couple of women and a few men aged 18 to 49 years were included in the cohort. Each donor's leukapheresis produced roughly between about 0.9 and 9.5 billion PBMCs. Blood TCR repertoires of several healthy adults were deeply sequenced to estimate repertoire size and the extent of clonotype sharing between individuals. To increase sequencing depth and limit assay-specific biases, different laboratories used diverse techniques to prepare libraries and sequence TCR repertoires. For each donor, CD4 naive and CD4 memory were each given three plates, CD8 naive was given two plates, and CD8 memory was given one plate.

TCR CDR3 regions were amplified from genomic DNA by multiplex PCR using the deep immunoSEQ assay. Extracted genomic DNA from each cell subset was distributed evenly across all wells of several immunoSEQ 96-well plates, and each plate was treated as a replicate. For sorted subsets, each replicate PCR was loaded with 200 ng genomic DNA, equivalent to 25,000 to 35,000 T cell genomes. The purified libraries were quantified using a Qubit 3.0 fluorometer, sized with a Bioanalyzer 2100, and then quantified again using the KAPA Library Quantification kit. A separate single-read 150-cycle Illumina NextSeq 550 flow cell was used to sequence each immunoSEQ 96-well plate. The authors' pipeline ran thus. Because the immunoSEQ output held only junctional sequences and lacked quality scores, the filtering could not match the filtering applied to full-length reads. To assign V/J genes and CDR3, sequences were annotated using PyIR, a Python wrapper for IgBLAST v1.9, with IMGT germline references. Reads with weak V/J assignments (E-value above 1e-6), missing CDR3, stop codons, out-of-frame junctions, or ambiguous translated residues were removed. V3J clonotypes were defined as sequences sharing an identical inferred V gene, J gene, and CDR3 amino acid sequence. Percentage overlap between repertoires was computed as shared unique clonotypes divided by the size of the smaller repertoire. Repertoire richness was assessed with RTK rarefaction, the Chao1 estimator, and Recon v2.1 estimates of unobserved clonotypes. OLGA was used to compute generation probabilities for all TCRbeta clonotypes that the gDNA method yielded from a handful of donors. As stored in TCRdb, this immuneACCESS dataset retains in-frame rearrangements with V and J assigned. A fraction of the clones does not appear; measured against another copy, unresolved V genes explain less than half of the discrepancy, and the remainder lacks a known reason. V, J and clone size are those of that table, while D and trimming were read from the DNA. The sample contains some 1,400,000 clones, roughly 96% of them found a single time. Approximately 1.1% of the sample goes to the ten largest clones.

Healthy HIV-negative adults with no recently reported acute infections or vaccinations were included as donors. Every donor was a Caucasian adult living in Nashville, Tennessee, USA. CD4+ T cells were enriched by magnetic negative selection, after which naive cells were positively selected on CD45RA and the negative fraction was taken as the memory subset. Blood was collected by leukapheresis, and PBMCs were isolated by Ficoll-Histopaque density gradient centrifugation and then cryopreserved in liquid nitrogen vapor phase. Purity and quantity of every magnetically sorted T cell population were checked by analytical flow cytometry. Each sorted fraction had its genomic DNA isolated and then quantified by UV absorbance on a Nanodrop 2000c. A word on this clone: No antigen is known for it. No much larger clone exists at a distance of one base, and base qualities are not known.

Including the terminal cysteine and phenylalanine, the CDR3 comprises 15 residues. Here the CDR3 DNA is all that survives: 45 bases in frame from base 1. V loses 5 bases of germline sequence and J loses 2 bases, and the interval between the two ends is 17 bases. Based on the germline V gene, the CDR1 and CDR2 sequences are SQVTM and ANQGSEA. The research as a whole found: Sharing across a few donors was observed for roughly 5% of naive CD4, about 3.2% of naive CD8, about 2.5% of memory CD4, and about 0.4% of memory CD8 clonotypes. Larger estimated clonotype richness was generally found for naive subsets than for memory subsets. Higher generation probabilities were observed for clonotypes shared by all four sorted-subset donors than for non-shared clonotypes. Because the study included only a small number of donors, the genetic and exposure-history diversity represented was limited. Sampling was restricted to blood, and TCR repertoires in tissue are likely to differ from TCR repertoires in blood. Rarefaction of sorted-subset datasets indicated incomplete sequencing despite the large sequencing depth. Based on pairwise subsampling, the degree of clonotype sharing among donors was expected to be affected by sequencing depth.

Rearrangement joined TRBV29-1 to TRBJ2-3; a weak D assignment points to TRBD2 (6 bases agree). Specimen: naive CD4+ T cells sorted from blood. The cell subset or site label of this sample denotes: CD45RA+ positively selected. The sequence was obtained from a man between 25 and 39 years old in good health. This receptor carries the CDR3 CSVQSGSGLTDTQYF. The nucleotide sequence reads as follows: TGCAGCGTTCAATCCGGGAGTGGACTCACAGATACGCAGTATTTT.